The rows below give T cell receptor beta chains drawn from one sample of a study of blood T cell repertoires in COVID-19. TCRdb keeps only in-frame clones here, not all; method: immunoSEQ multiplex PCR. The sample has about 210,000 clones, 82% seen once. The specimen sequenced was peripheral blood. The receptors derive from a woman in her fifties or sixties with COVID-19, enrolled during active disease. Each CDR3 is given with its conserved first and last residue. A D gene is named only where the DNA matches it firmly. Part of the rows lack a size; the others show once, few, many or a class for expanded clones.

d_call: TRBD2; cdr3_length: 17; j_call: TRBJ2-3; v_call: TRBV9; clone_size: .; cdr3_nt: TGTGCCAGCAGCGTAGAAGACGGGGGGGCCATACTTGATACGCAGTATTTT; cdr3_aa: CASSVEDGGAILDTQYF
d_call: .; cdr3_length: 15; j_call: TRBJ2-1; v_call: TRBV27; clone_size: .; cdr3_nt: TGTGCCAGCAGTTTTGTGCCGGCAGGGCACAATGAGCAGTTCTTC; cdr3_aa: CASSFVPAGHNEQFF
d_call: TRBD1; cdr3_length: 16; j_call: TRBJ1-6; v_call: TRBV7-6; clone_size: once; cdr3_nt: TGTGCCAGCAGCCGCATCGCGGGACAGGCAAATTCACCCCTCCACTTT; cdr3_aa: CASSRIAGQANSPLHF
d_call: TRBD1; cdr3_length: 15; j_call: TRBJ1-1; v_call: TRBV28; clone_size: .; cdr3_nt: TGTGCCAGCAGTTTTGGGACAGGGGGCGCGGCTGAAGCTTTCTTT; cdr3_aa: CASSFGTGGAAEAFF
d_call: .; cdr3_length: 15; j_call: TRBJ2-3; v_call: TRBV25-1; clone_size: .; cdr3_nt: TGTGCCAGCAGTGACCCTTCGACAGACACAGATACGCAGTATTTT; cdr3_aa: CASSDPSTDTDTQYF
d_call: .; cdr3_length: 15; j_call: TRBJ2-1; v_call: TRBV11-1; clone_size: once; cdr3_nt: TGTGCCAGCAGCTTAGACGGGAGCCATGACAATGAGCAGTTCTTC; cdr3_aa: CASSLDGSHDNEQFF
d_call: TRBD1; cdr3_length: 12; j_call: TRBJ2-2; v_call: TRBV29-1; clone_size: .; cdr3_nt: TGCAGCGTTCGACAGGGGGTCGGGGAGCTGTTTTTT; cdr3_aa: CSVRQGVGELFF
d_call: .; cdr3_length: 12; j_call: TRBJ2-3; v_call: TRBV11-2; clone_size: .; cdr3_nt: TGTGCCAGCAGCTTAGGTCCGGATACGCAGTATTTT; cdr3_aa: CASSLGPDTQYF
d_call: .; cdr3_length: 13; j_call: TRBJ1-2; v_call: TRBV27; clone_size: .; cdr3_nt: TGTGCCAGCAGACAGGGTCCCAGCTATGGCTACACCTTC; cdr3_aa: CASRQGPSYGYTF
d_call: .; cdr3_length: 14; j_call: TRBJ1-1; v_call: TRBV2; clone_size: .; cdr3_nt: TGTGCCAGCATTGGGGTGGTAGGGGGGGTTAGAGCTTTCTTT; cdr3_aa: CASIGVVGGVRAFF
d_call: .; cdr3_length: 13; j_call: TRBJ1-5; v_call: TRBV6-1; clone_size: few; cdr3_nt: TGTGCCAGCAGTGACAGTTTAAATCAGCCCCAGCATTTT; cdr3_aa: CASSDSLNQPQHF
d_call: TRBD1; cdr3_length: 14; j_call: TRBJ2-5; v_call: TRBV19; clone_size: .; cdr3_nt: TGTGCCAGTAGGGGGACAGGTCGCCAAGAGACCCAGTACTTC; cdr3_aa: CASRGTGRQETQYF
d_call: .; cdr3_length: 17; j_call: TRBJ2-7; v_call: TRBV5-8; clone_size: .; cdr3_nt: TGTGCCACCTGGGGGTCAGGGGAAGGTGTGTGGGGAAACGAGCAGTACTTC; cdr3_aa: CATWGSGEGVWGNEQYF
d_call: .; cdr3_length: 13; j_call: TRBJ1-3; v_call: TRBV27; clone_size: .; cdr3_nt: TGTGCCAGCTGGGGCACGGCTGGAAACACCATATATTTT; cdr3_aa: CASWGTAGNTIYF
d_call: TRBD1; cdr3_length: 14; j_call: TRBJ2-6; v_call: TRBV5-1; clone_size: once; cdr3_nt: TGCGCCAGCGACAGGGTTTCTGGGGCCAACGTCCTGACTTTC; cdr3_aa: CASDRVSGANVLTF
d_call: .; cdr3_length: 13; j_call: TRBJ2-1; v_call: TRBV6-5; clone_size: .; cdr3_nt: TGTGCCAGCGGGACGGGGGTCTACAATGAGCAGTTCTTC; cdr3_aa: CASGTGVYNEQFF
d_call: TRBD2; cdr3_length: 17; j_call: TRBJ2-1; v_call: TRBV4-3; clone_size: .; cdr3_nt: TGCGCCAGCAGCCAAGAACCCGCAGCGGGAGGTTCCAATGAGCAGTTCTTC; cdr3_aa: CASSQEPAAGGSNEQFF
d_call: TRBD1; cdr3_length: 14; j_call: TRBJ1-2; v_call: TRBV6-5; clone_size: .; cdr3_nt: TGTGCCAGCAGTCGACAGGGGGCGGACTATGGCTACACCTTC; cdr3_aa: CASSRQGADYGYTF
d_call: TRBD2; cdr3_length: 15; j_call: TRBJ2-7; v_call: TRBV11-2; clone_size: .; cdr3_nt: TGTGCCAGCAGCCGCCTAGCGGGAGTATTCCACGAGCAGTACTTC; cdr3_aa: CASSRLAGVFHEQYF
d_call: TRBD2; cdr3_length: 14; j_call: TRBJ2-7; v_call: TRBV30; clone_size: once; cdr3_nt: TGTGCCTGGAGTGGGACTAGCGGGTTCTACGAGCAGTACTTC; cdr3_aa: CAWSGTSGFYEQYF
d_call: TRBD1; cdr3_length: 14; j_call: TRBJ2-5; v_call: TRBV5-1; clone_size: .; cdr3_nt: TGCGCCAGCAGCCTCAGGGGGCTCCAAGAGACCCAGTACTTC; cdr3_aa: CASSLRGLQETQYF
d_call: TRBD1; cdr3_length: 13; j_call: TRBJ1-5; v_call: TRBV19; clone_size: .; cdr3_nt: TGTGCCAGTAGTGCAGACAGGGGGCTAGCCCAGCATTTT; cdr3_aa: CASSADRGLAQHF
d_call: TRBD1; cdr3_length: 15; j_call: TRBJ2-5; v_call: TRBV11-2; clone_size: .; cdr3_nt: TGTGCCAGCAGCAACAACAGGGGGCTTCAAGAGACCCAGTACTTC; cdr3_aa: CASSNNRGLQETQYF
d_call: .; cdr3_length: 14; j_call: TRBJ1-6; v_call: TRBV28; clone_size: .; cdr3_nt: TGTGCCAGCGTATCTCAGAGCGGGGGATCACCCCTCCACTTT; cdr3_aa: CASVSQSGGSPLHF
d_call: .; cdr3_length: 14; j_call: TRBJ2-3; v_call: TRBV10-1; clone_size: once; cdr3_nt: TGCGCCAGCAGTGCCTTAGCGGGCACAGATACGCAGTATTTT; cdr3_aa: CASSALAGTDTQYF
d_call: .; cdr3_length: 14; j_call: TRBJ1-3; v_call: TRBV30; clone_size: once; cdr3_nt: TGTGCCTGGAGTCCCCGGACAGCTGGAAACACCATATATTTT; cdr3_aa: CAWSPRTAGNTIYF
d_call: .; cdr3_length: 14; j_call: TRBJ1-5; v_call: TRBV5-1; clone_size: .; cdr3_nt: TGCGCCAGCAGCCTAGACCCGAACAATCAGCCCCAGCATTTT; cdr3_aa: CASSLDPNNQPQHF
d_call: .; cdr3_length: 15; j_call: TRBJ2-1; v_call: TRBV5-8; clone_size: .; cdr3_nt: TGTGCCAGCAGCTTGGGTCGTCGCTCCTACAATGAGCAGTTCTTC; cdr3_aa: CASSLGRRSYNEQFF
d_call: TRBD1; cdr3_length: 13; j_call: TRBJ2-5; v_call: TRBV9; clone_size: .; cdr3_nt: TGTGCCAGCAGCGCGGACAGGGTGGAGACCCAGTACTTC; cdr3_aa: CASSADRVETQYF
d_call: .; cdr3_length: 16; j_call: TRBJ1-6; v_call: TRBV9; clone_size: .; cdr3_nt: TGTGCCAGCAGCGTAGGGACAGAAAGCTATAATTCACCCCTCCACTTT; cdr3_aa: CASSVGTESYNSPLHF
d_call: TRBD1; cdr3_length: 16; j_call: TRBJ2-1; v_call: TRBV19; clone_size: .; cdr3_nt: TGTGCCAGTAGTATTCGGGGACAGGGAATCAGCAGTGAGCAGTTCTTC; cdr3_aa: CASSIRGQGISSEQFF
d_call: TRBD1; cdr3_length: 15; j_call: TRBJ1-3; v_call: TRBV3-1/TRBV3-2; clone_size: .; cdr3_nt: TGTGCCAGCAGCCAAGCAGGGGGCTCTGGAAACACCATATATTTT; cdr3_aa: CASSQAGGSGNTIYF
d_call: TRBD1; cdr3_length: 14; j_call: TRBJ1-2; v_call: TRBV6-5; clone_size: .; cdr3_nt: TGTGCCAGCAGCCCCGGGACAGTTAACTATGGCTACACCTTC; cdr3_aa: CASSPGTVNYGYTF
d_call: .; cdr3_length: 13; j_call: TRBJ2-1; v_call: TRBV11-3; clone_size: .; cdr3_nt: TGTGCCAGCAGCTTAGCGGACAGTAATGAGCAGTTCTTC; cdr3_aa: CASSLADSNEQFF
d_call: TRBD2; cdr3_length: 13; j_call: TRBJ2-6; v_call: TRBV28; clone_size: once; cdr3_nt: TGTGCTACAGCGGGGGCTGGGGCCAACGTCCTGACTTTC; cdr3_aa: CATAGAGANVLTF
d_call: .; cdr3_length: 17; j_call: TRBJ2-2; v_call: TRBV6-1; clone_size: .; cdr3_nt: TGTGCCAGCAGTGAAGTCTCCCTCGGCGGAAACACCGGGGAGCTGTTTTTT; cdr3_aa: CASSEVSLGGNTGELFF
d_call: TRBD1; cdr3_length: 15; j_call: TRBJ1-6; v_call: TRBV28; clone_size: once; cdr3_nt: TGTGCCAGCAGTAATGCGGACAGGGGGTTTGCACCCCTCCACTTT; cdr3_aa: CASSNADRGFAPLHF
d_call: TRBD1; cdr3_length: 15; j_call: TRBJ1-5; v_call: TRBV27; clone_size: many; cdr3_nt: TGTGCCAGCAGTTCGGACAGGTTAGCTCATCAGCCCCAGCATTTT; cdr3_aa: CASSSDRLAHQPQHF
d_call: TRBD1; cdr3_length: 15; j_call: TRBJ2-1; v_call: TRBV9; clone_size: .; cdr3_nt: TGTGCCAGCAGCGTAGGCAGGGGGCTCTACAATGAGCAGTTCTTC; cdr3_aa: CASSVGRGLYNEQFF
d_call: TRBD2; cdr3_length: 14; j_call: TRBJ2-1; v_call: TRBV2; clone_size: .; cdr3_nt: TGTGCCAGCACATGGTCGGGAGGGCTCAATGAGCAGTTCTTC; cdr3_aa: CASTWSGGLNEQFF
d_call: .; cdr3_length: 15; j_call: TRBJ1-1; v_call: TRBV7-2; clone_size: .; cdr3_nt: TGTGCCAGCAGCTCTTACAGGAGTACTAACACTGAAGCTTTCTTT; cdr3_aa: CASSSYRSTNTEAFF
d_call: TRBD2; cdr3_length: 15; j_call: TRBJ2-2; v_call: TRBV19; clone_size: .; cdr3_nt: TGTGCCAGTAGTCTGCGGGAGGTTCATGGCGGGGAGCTGTTTTTT; cdr3_aa: CASSLREVHGGELFF
d_call: .; cdr3_length: 16; j_call: TRBJ2-3; v_call: TRBV15; clone_size: .; cdr3_nt: TGTGCCACCAGCAGACAACAGGGAAGTGGAACAGATACGCAGTATTTT; cdr3_aa: CATSRQQGSGTDTQYF
d_call: .; cdr3_length: 13; j_call: TRBJ1-6; v_call: TRBV6-6; clone_size: .; cdr3_nt: TGTGCCAGCAATCGGGCCCAAGATTCACCCCTCCACTTT; cdr3_aa: CASNRAQDSPLHF
d_call: .; cdr3_length: 14; j_call: TRBJ1-4; v_call: TRBV5-4; clone_size: .; cdr3_nt: TGTGCCAGCAGCCCTCGGGCCTCGGGGGAAAAACTGTTTTTT; cdr3_aa: CASSPRASGEKLFF
d_call: TRBD2; cdr3_length: 18; j_call: TRBJ2-3; v_call: TRBV5-1; clone_size: .; cdr3_nt: TGCGCCAGCAGCTTGGGTTACCGCGGGACTAGCTCCAACTATACGCAGTATTTT; cdr3_aa: CASSLGYRGTSSNYTQYF
d_call: .; cdr3_length: 18; j_call: TRBJ2-5; v_call: TRBV3-1/TRBV3-2; clone_size: .; cdr3_nt: TGTGCCAGCAGCCGTGGGGTGAGTAGCGGCGGTATCCAAGAGACCCAGTACTTC; cdr3_aa: CASSRGVSSGGIQETQYF
d_call: .; cdr3_length: 19; j_call: TRBJ1-5; v_call: TRBV3-1/TRBV3-2; clone_size: .; cdr3_nt: TGTGCCAGCAGCCCCCTAAACCTACAGATAACAGTTAGCAATCAGCCCCAGCATTTT; cdr3_aa: CASSPLNLQITVSNQPQHF
d_call: TRBD1; cdr3_length: 17; j_call: TRBJ1-5; v_call: TRBV19; clone_size: .; cdr3_nt: TGTGCCAGTACCCTGTCCCGGGACAGGGGTGGCAATCAGCCCCAGCATTTT; cdr3_aa: CASTLSRDRGGNQPQHF
d_call: .; cdr3_length: 19; j_call: TRBJ1-1; v_call: TRBV11-2; clone_size: .; cdr3_nt: TGTGCCAGCAGACCCAATCGGATTGTGCACAGCAACATGAACACTGAAGCTTTCTTT; cdr3_aa: CASRPNRIVHSNMNTEAFF
d_call: .; cdr3_length: 16; j_call: TRBJ2-6; v_call: TRBV18; clone_size: .; cdr3_nt: TGTGCCAGCTCACCGACTCTCACCTCTGGGGCCAACGTCCTGACTTTC; cdr3_aa: CASSPTLTSGANVLTF
d_call: .; cdr3_length: 15; j_call: TRBJ2-1; v_call: TRBV19; clone_size: .; cdr3_nt: TGTGCCAGTAAGCTGGAGGAGACCGCCTACAATGAGCAGTTCTTC; cdr3_aa: CASKLEETAYNEQFF
d_call: TRBD2; cdr3_length: 16; j_call: TRBJ2-1; v_call: TRBV13; clone_size: .; cdr3_nt: TGTGCCAGCAGCTTCCGACTAGCGGCGAGTTACAATGAGCAGTTCTTC; cdr3_aa: CASSFRLAASYNEQFF
d_call: .; cdr3_length: 16; j_call: TRBJ1-1; v_call: TRBV7-3; clone_size: .; cdr3_nt: TGTGCCAGCAGCCCGGGCGGTGGCAGGGTAGGCACTGAAGCTTTCTTT; cdr3_aa: CASSPGGGRVGTEAFF
d_call: TRBD2; cdr3_length: 17; j_call: TRBJ2-3; v_call: TRBV5-1; clone_size: .; cdr3_nt: TGCGCCAGCAGCCTACGACTAGCGGGAGGGCCCACAGATACGCAGTATTTT; cdr3_aa: CASSLRLAGGPTDTQYF
d_call: .; cdr3_length: 14; j_call: TRBJ1-1; v_call: TRBV4-3; clone_size: .; cdr3_nt: TGCGCCAGCAGCCGGTCCCTCGGCGGTACTGAAGCTTTCTTT; cdr3_aa: CASSRSLGGTEAFF
d_call: .; cdr3_length: 14; j_call: TRBJ2-2; v_call: TRBV19; clone_size: .; cdr3_nt: TGTGCCAGTAGTATTTCTGCGAACACCGGGGAGCTGTTTTTT; cdr3_aa: CASSISANTGELFF
d_call: TRBD1; cdr3_length: 13; j_call: TRBJ2-7; v_call: TRBV19; clone_size: .; cdr3_nt: TGTGCCAGTAGTCAGGGACAGCTCTACGAGCAGTACTTC; cdr3_aa: CASSQGQLYEQYF
d_call: TRBD2; cdr3_length: 17; j_call: TRBJ2-5; v_call: TRBV28; clone_size: .; cdr3_nt: TGTGCCAGCACCATCGGACTAGCGGGCCCGTACCAAGAGACCCAGTACTTC; cdr3_aa: CASTIGLAGPYQETQYF
d_call: .; cdr3_length: 16; j_call: TRBJ1-3; v_call: TRBV28; clone_size: .; cdr3_nt: TGTGCCAGCAGTTTAGAGGGTCGGCAGGCTGGAAACACCATATATTTT; cdr3_aa: CASSLEGRQAGNTIYF